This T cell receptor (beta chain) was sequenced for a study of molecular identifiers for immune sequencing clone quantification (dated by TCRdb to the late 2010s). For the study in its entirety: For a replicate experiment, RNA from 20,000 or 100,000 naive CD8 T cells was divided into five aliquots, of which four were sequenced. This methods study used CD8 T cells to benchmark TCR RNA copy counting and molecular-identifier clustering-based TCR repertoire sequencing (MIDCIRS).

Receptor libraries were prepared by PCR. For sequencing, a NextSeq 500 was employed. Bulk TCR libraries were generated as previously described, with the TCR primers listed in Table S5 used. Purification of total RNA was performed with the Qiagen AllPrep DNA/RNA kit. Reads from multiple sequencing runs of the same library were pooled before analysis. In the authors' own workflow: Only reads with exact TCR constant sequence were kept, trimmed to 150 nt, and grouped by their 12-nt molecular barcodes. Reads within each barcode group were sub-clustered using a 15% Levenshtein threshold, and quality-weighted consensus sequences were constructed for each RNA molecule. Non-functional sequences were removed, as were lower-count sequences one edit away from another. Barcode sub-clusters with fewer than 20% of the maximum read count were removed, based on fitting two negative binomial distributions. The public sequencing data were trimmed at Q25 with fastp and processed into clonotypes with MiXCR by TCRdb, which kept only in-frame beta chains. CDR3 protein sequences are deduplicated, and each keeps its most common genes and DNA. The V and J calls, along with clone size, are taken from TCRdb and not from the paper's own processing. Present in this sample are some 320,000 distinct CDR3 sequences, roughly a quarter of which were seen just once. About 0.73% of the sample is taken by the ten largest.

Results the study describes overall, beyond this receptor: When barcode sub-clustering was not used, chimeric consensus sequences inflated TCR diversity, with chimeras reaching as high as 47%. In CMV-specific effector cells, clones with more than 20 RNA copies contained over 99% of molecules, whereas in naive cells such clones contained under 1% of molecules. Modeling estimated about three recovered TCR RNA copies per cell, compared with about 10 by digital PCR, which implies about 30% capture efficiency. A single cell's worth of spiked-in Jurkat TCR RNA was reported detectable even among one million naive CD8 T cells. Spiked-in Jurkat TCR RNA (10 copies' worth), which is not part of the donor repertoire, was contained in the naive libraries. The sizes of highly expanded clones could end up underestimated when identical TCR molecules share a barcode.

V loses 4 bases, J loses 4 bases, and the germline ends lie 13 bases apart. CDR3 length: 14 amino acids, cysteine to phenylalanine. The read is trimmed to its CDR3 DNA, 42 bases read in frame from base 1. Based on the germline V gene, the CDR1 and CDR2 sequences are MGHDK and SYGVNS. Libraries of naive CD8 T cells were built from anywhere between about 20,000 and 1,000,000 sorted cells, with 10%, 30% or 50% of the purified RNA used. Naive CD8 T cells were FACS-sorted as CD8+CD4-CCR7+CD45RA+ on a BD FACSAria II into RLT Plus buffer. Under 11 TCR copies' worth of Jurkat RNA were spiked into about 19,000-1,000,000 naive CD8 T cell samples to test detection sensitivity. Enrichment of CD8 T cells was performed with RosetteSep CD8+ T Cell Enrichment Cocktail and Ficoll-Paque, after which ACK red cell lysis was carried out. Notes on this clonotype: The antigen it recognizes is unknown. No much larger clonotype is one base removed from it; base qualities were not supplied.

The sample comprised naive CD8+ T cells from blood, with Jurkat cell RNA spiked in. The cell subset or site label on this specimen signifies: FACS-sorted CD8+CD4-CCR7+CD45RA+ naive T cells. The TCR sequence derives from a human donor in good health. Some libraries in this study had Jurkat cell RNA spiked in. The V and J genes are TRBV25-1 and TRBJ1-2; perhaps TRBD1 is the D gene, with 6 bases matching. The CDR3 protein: CASSVPDSAYGYTF. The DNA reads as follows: TGTGCCAGCAGTGTCCCGGACAGTGCCTATGGCTACACCTTC.